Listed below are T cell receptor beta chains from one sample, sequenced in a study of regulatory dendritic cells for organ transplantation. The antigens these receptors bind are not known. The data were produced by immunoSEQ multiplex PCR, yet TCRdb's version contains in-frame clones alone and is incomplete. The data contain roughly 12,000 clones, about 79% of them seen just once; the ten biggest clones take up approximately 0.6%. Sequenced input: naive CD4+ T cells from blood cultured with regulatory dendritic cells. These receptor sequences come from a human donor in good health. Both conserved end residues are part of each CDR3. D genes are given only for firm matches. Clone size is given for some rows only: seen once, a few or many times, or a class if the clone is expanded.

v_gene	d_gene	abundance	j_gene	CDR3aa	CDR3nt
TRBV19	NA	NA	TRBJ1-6	CASSTGREPSSYNSPLHF	TGTGCCAGTAGTACCGGACGGGAACCAAGCTCCTATAATTCACCCCTCCACTTT
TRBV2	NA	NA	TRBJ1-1	CASSDRVASEAFF	TGTGCCAGCAGTGACAGGGTCGCGAGTGAAGCTTTCTTT
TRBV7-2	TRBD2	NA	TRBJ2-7	CASSRSGGFSYEQYF	TGTGCCAGCAGCCGTAGCGGGGGTTTCTCCTACGAGCAGTACTTC
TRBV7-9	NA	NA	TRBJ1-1	CASSLDMNTEAFF	TGTGCCAGCAGCTTAGATATGAACACTGAAGCTTTCTTT
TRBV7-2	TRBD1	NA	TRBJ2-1	CASSGQGINYNEQFF	TGTGCCAGCAGTGGACAGGGGATTAATTACAATGAGCAGTTCTTC
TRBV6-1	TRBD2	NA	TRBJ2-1	CASSELAGGYNEQFF	TGTGCCAGCAGTGAACTAGCGGGGGGGTACAATGAGCAGTTCTTC
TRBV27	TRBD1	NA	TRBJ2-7	CASSPKGQARRSYEQYF	TGTGCCAGCAGCCCAAAAGGACAGGCGCGAAGGTCCTACGAGCAGTACTTC
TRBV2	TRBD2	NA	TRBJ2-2	CASSRLAGGNTGELFF	TGTGCCAGCAGTAGACTAGCGGGGGGGAACACCGGGGAGCTGTTTTTT
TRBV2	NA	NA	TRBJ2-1	CASSEDGSSYNEQFF	TGTGCCAGCAGTGAGGACGGGAGCTCCTACAATGAGCAGTTCTTC
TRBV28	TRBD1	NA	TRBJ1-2	CASIIQGNNYGYTF	TGTGCCAGCATCATACAGGGGAACAACTATGGCTACACCTTC
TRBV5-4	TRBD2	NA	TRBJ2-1	CASSLAVFGGGHVEQFF	TGTGCCAGCAGCTTGGCCGTCTTTGGCGGGGGGCATGTTGAGCAGTTCTTC
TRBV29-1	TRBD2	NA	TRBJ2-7	CSVDGGGYEQYF	TGCAGCGTTGACGGGGGGGGATACGAGCAGTACTTC
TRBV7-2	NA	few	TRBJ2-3	CASSPLVDTQYF	TGTGCCAGCAGCCCTCTAGTAGATACGCAGTATTTT
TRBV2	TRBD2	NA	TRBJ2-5	CASSELGLAAPGETQYF	TGTGCCAGCAGTGAATTAGGACTAGCGGCCCCCGGAGAGACCCAGTACTTC
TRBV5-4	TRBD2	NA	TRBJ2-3	CASSLELAGSTDTQYF	TGTGCCAGCAGCTTGGAGCTAGCGGGGAGCACAGATACGCAGTATTTT
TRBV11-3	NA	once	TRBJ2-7	CASSLEVGGSYYEQYF	TGTGCCAGCAGCTTAGAGGTAGGGGGTTCTTACTACGAGCAGTACTTC
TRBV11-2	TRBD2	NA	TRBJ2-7	CASSLKAGAPYEQYF	TGTGCCAGCAGCTTAAAAGCGGGGGCTCCCTACGAGCAGTACTTC
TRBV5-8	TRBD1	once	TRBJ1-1	CASSPYRTGMNTEAFF	TGTGCCAGCAGCCCCTACCGGACAGGAATGAACACTGAAGCTTTCTTT
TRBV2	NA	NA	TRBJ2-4	CASSDRNIQYF	TGTGCCAGCAGTGACAGGAACATTCAGTACTTC
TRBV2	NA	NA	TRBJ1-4	CASSELRSTNEKLFF	TGTGCCAGCAGTGAATTGCGATCAACTAATGAAAAACTGTTTTTT
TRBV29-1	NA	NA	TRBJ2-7	CSVGTASSYEQYF	TGCAGCGTTGGGACAGCTAGCTCCTACGAGCAGTACTTC
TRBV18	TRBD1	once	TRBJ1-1	CASSPMRGGQQGAFF	TGTGCCAGCTCACCGATGAGAGGGGGCCAGCAGGGAGCTTTCTTT
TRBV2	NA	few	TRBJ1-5	CASGRGGAWQPQHF	TGTGCCAGCGGGCGCGGGGGCGCGTGGCAGCCCCAGCATTTT
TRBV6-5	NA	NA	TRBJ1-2	CASSELLWGYTF	TGTGCCAGCAGTGAACTCCTATGGGGCTACACCTTC
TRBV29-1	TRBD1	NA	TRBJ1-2	CSVTGDDYGYTF	TGCAGCGTAACAGGGGATGACTATGGCTACACCTTC
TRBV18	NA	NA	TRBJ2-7	CASSPQSRDMGEQYF	TGTGCCAGCTCACCACAGTCCCGGGACATGGGCGAGCAGTACTTC
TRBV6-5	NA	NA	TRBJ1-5	CASRRGISSNQPQHF	TGTGCCAGCAGGAGGGGGATTTCTAGCAATCAGCCCCAGCATTTT
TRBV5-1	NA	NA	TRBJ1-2	CASSRTVNYGYTF	TGCGCCAGCAGCAGGACAGTTAACTATGGCTACACCTTC
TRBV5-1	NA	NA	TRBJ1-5	CASSLGGTGSNQPQHF	TGCGCCAGCAGCTTGGGGGGTACAGGGAGCAATCAGCCCCAGCATTTT
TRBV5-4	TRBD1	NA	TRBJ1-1	CASSLDRGKGAEAFF	TGTGCCAGCAGCCTGGACAGGGGTAAAGGGGCTGAAGCTTTCTTT
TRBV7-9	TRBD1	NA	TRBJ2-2	CASSRDRVVTGELFF	TGTGCCAGCAGCCGGGACAGGGTTGTCACCGGGGAGCTGTTTTTT
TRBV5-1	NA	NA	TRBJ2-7	CASSSGGQGYEQYF	TGCGCCAGCAGCTCGGGAGGACAGGGCTACGAGCAGTACTTC
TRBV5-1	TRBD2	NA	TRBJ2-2	CASSETGTSGGSANTGELFF	TGCGCCAGCAGCGAGACCGGGACTAGCGGGGGGAGTGCGAACACCGGGGAGCTGTTTTTT